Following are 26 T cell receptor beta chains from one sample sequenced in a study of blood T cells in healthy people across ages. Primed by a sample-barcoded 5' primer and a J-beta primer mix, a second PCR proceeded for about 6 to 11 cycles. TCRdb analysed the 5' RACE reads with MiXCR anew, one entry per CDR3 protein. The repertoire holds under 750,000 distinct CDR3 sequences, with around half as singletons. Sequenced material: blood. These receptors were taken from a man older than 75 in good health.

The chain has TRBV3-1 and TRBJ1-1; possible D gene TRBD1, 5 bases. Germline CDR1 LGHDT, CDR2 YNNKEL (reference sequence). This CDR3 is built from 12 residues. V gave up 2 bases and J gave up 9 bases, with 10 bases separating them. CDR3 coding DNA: TGTGCCAGCAGCCAACTACAGGATAAAGCTTTCTTT. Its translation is CASSQLQDKAFF.

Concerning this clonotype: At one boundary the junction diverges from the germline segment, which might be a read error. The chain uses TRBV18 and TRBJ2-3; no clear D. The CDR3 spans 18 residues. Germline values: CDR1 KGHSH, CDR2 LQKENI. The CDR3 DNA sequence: TGTCCCAGCTCACCCTCCCTGCGTGTAGCAGCTAGCACAGATACGCAGTATTTT. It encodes CPSSPSLRVAASTDTQYF.

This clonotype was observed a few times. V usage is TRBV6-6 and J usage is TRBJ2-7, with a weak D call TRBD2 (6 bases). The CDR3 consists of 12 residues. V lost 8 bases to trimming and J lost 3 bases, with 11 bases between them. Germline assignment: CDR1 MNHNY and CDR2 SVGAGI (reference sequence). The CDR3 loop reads CASAGTSYEQYF. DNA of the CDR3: TGTGCCAGCGCGGGGACCAGCTACGAGCAGTACTTC.

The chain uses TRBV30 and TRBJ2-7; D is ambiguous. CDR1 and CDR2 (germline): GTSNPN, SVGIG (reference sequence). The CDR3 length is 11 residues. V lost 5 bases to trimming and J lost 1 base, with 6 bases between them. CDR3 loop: CAWGRSYEQYF. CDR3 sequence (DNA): TGTGCCTGGGGACGGTCCTACGAGCAGTACTTC. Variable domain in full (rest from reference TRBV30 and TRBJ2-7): SQTIHQWPATLVQPVGSPLSLECTVEGTSNPNLYWYRQAAGRGLQLLFYSVGIGQISSEVPQNLSASRPQDRQFILSSKKLLLSDSGFYLCAWGRSYEQYFGPGTRLTVT.

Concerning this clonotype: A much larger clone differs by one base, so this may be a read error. CDR3 bases: TGTGCCAGCGGTTACGCGGCAGGGTCTGGAAACACCATATATTTT. Translated, it gives CASGYAAGSGNTIYF. V is TRBV6-5 and J is TRBJ1-3; D is possibly TRBD1 (5 bases). The CDR3 covers 15 residues. The germline V gene has CDR1 MNHEY and CDR2 SVGAGI.

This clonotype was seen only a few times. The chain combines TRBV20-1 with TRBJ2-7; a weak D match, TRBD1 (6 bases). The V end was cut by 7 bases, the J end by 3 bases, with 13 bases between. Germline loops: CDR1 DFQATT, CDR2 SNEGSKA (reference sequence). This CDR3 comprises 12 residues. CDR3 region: CSGRTVSYEQYF. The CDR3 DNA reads TGCAGTGGAAGGACAGTAAGCTACGAGCAGTACTTC.

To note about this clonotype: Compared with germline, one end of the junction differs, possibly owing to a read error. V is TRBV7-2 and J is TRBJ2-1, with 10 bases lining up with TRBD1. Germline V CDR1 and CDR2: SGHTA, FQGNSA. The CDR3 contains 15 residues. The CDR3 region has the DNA TGTGCCAGCAGCATAGCGGGGACAGGGGTCAATGAGCAGTTCTTC. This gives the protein CASSIAGTGVNEQFF.

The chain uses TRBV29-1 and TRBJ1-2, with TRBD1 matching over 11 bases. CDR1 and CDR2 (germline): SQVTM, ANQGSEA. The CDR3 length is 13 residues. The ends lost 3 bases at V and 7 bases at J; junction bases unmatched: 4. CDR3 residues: CSVDGQGAGGYTF. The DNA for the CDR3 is TGCAGCGTTGATGGACAGGGGGCGGGTGGCTACACCTTC.

This CDR3 is CASSPMFTDTQYF. In nucleotides, the CDR3 is TGTGCCAGCAGCCCCATGTTCACAGATACGCAGTATTTT. The rearrangement links TRBV6-6 to TRBJ2-3; D is unclear. Germline V gives CDR1 MNHNY, CDR2 SVGAGI (reference sequence). V was clipped by 6 bases and J by 2 bases, with 9 bases between them. This CDR3 spans 13 amino acids.

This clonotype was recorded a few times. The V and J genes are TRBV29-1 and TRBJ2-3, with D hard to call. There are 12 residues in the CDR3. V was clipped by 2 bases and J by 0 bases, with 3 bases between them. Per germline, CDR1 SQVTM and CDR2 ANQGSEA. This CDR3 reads CSVETSTDTQYF. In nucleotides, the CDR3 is TGCAGCGTTGAAACAAGCACAGATACGCAGTATTTT.

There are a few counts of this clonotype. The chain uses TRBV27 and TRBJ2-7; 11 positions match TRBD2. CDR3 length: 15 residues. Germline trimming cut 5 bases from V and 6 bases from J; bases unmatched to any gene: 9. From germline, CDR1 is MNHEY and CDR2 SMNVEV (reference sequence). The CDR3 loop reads CASSPRLAGPSEQYF. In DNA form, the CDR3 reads TGTGCCAGCAGTCCAAGACTAGCGGGGCCCTCCGAGCAGTACTTC.

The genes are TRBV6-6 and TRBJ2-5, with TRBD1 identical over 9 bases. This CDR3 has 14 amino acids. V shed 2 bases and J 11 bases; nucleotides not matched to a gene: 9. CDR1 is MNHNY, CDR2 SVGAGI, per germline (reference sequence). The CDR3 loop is CASSYRTGADTQYF. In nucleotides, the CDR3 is TGTGCCAGCAGTTACCGGACAGGGGCAGATACGCAGTACTTC.

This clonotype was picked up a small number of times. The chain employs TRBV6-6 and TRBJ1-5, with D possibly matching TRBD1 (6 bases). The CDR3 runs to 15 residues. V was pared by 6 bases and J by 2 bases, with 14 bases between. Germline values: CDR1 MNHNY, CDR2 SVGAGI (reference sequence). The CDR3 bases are TGTGCCAGCAGATCTCAGGGGTTTGGCAATCAGCCCCAGCATTTT. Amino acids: CASRSQGFGNQPQHF.

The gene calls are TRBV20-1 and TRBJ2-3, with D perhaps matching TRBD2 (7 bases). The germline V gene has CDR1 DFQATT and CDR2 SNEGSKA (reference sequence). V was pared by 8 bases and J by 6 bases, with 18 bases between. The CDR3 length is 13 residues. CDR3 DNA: TGCAGTCCCAAGGGGGGGGCCCGGGATACGCAGTATTTT. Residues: CSPKGGARDTQYF.

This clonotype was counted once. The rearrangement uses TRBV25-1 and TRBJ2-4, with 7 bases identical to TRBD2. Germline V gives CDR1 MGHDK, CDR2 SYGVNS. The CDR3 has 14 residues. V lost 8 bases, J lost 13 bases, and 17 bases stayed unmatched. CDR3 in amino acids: CASSSTSSPLGQYF. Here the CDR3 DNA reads TGTGCCAGCTCATCGACTAGCAGCCCCCTCGGGCAGTACTTC.

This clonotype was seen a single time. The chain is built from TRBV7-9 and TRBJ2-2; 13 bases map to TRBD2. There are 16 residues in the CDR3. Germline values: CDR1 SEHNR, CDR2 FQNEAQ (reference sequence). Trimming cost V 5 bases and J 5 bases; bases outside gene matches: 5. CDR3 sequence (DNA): TGTGCCAGCAGCGGACTAGCGGGAGTAGTAACCGGGGAGCTGTTTTTT. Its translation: CASSGLAGVVTGELFF.

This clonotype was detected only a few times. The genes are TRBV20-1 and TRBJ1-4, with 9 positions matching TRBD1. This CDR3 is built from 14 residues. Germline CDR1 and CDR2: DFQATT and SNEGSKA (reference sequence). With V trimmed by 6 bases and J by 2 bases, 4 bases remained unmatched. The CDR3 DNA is TGCAGTGCCAGACAGGGGGGGACTAATGAAAAACTGTTTTTT. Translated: CSARQGGTNEKLFF.

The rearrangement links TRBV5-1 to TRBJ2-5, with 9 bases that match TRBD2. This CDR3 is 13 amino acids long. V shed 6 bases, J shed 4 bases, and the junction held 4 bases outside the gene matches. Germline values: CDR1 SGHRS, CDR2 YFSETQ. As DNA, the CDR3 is TGCGCCAGCAATAGCGGGAGTTCAGAGACCCAGTACTTC. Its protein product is CASNSGSSETQYF.

CDR3 sequence reads: CARGQTNEQYF. The CDR3 nucleotides are TGTGCCAGGGGGCAGACCAACGAGCAGTACTTC. The chain joins TRBV21-1 to TRBJ2-5; no DNA check was done on the table's D call, TRBD1. The closer fit of TRBJ2-7 to the DNA end suggests the J call may be wrong. TRBV21-1 is shown as a pseudogene. The CDR3 has 11 amino acids.

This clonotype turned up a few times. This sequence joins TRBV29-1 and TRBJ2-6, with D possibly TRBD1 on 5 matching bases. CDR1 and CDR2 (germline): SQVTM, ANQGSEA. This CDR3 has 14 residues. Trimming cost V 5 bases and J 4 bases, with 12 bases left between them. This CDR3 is CSVSPGPGANVLTF. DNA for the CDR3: TGCAGCGTTTCCCCAGGGCCAGGGGCCAACGTCCTGACTTTC. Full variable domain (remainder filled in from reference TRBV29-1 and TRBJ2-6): SAVISQKPSRDICQRGTSLTIQCQVDSQVTMMFWYRQQPGQSLTLIATANQGSEATYESGFVIDKFPISRPNLTFSTLTVSNMSPEDSSIYLCSVSPGPGANVLTFGAGSRLTVL.

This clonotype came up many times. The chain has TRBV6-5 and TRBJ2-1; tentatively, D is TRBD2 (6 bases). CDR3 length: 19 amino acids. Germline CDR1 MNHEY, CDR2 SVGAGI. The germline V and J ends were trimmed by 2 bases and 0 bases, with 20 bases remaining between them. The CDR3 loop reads CASSYRDGGVVSSYNEQFF. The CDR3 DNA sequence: TGTGCCAGCAGTTACAGGGACGGGGGTGTTGTAAGCTCCTACAATGAGCAGTTCTTC.

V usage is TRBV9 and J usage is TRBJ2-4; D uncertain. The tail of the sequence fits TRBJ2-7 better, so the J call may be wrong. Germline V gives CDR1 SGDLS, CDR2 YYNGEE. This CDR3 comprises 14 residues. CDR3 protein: CASSVDIAAYEQYF. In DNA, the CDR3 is TGTGCCAGCAGCGTAGACATAGCAGCCTACGAGCAGTACTTC.

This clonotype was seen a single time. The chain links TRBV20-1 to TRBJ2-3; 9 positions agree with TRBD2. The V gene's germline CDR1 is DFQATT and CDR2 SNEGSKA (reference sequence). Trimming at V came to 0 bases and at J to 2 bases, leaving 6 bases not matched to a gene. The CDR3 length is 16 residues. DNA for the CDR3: TGCAGTGCTAGAGATCCGCTAGCGGGGAACACAGATACGCAGTATTTT. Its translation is CSARDPLAGNTDTQYF.

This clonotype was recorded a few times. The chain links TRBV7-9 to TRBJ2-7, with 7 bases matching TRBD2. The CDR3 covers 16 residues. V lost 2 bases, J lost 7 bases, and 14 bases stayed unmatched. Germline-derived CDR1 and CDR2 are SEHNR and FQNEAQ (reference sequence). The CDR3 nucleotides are TGTGCCAGCAGCTTAAAAAAGGCGGGAGTCGGAAATGAGCAGTACTTC. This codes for CASSLKKAGVGNEQYF. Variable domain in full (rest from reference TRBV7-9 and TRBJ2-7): DTGVSQNPRHKITKRGQNVTFRCDPISEHNRLYWYRQTLGQGPEFLTYFQNEAQLEKSRLLSDRFSAERPKGSFSTLEIQRTEQGDSAMYLCASSLKKAGVGNEQYFGPGTRLTVT.

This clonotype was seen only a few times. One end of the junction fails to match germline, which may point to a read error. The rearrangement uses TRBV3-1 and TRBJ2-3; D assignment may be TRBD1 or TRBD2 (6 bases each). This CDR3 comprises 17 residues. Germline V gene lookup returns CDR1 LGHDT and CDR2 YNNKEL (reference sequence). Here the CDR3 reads CASGQDRWGASTDTQYF. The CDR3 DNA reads TGTGCCAGCGGCCAAGATCGATGGGGGGCAAGCACAGATACGCAGTATTTT.

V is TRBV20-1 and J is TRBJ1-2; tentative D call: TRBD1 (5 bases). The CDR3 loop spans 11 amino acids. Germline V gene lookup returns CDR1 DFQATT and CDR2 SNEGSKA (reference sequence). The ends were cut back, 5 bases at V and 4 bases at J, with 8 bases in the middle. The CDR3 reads CSALQGYGYTF. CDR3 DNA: TGCAGTGCTCTGCAGGGCTATGGCTACACCTTC.